The 27 T cell receptor beta chains below come from one sample, sequenced in a study of T cell responses to AZD1222 COVID-19 vaccine. Assay: immunoSEQ multiplex PCR; the TCRdb copy retains only in-frame clones and omits some. The sample carries around 62,000 clones, 80% to 90% recorded once. This sample comprised peripheral blood, obtained on day 0 of AZD1222 vaccination. The receptors stem from an adult in good health.

A single count supports this clone. At one end the junction does not follow the germline gene, possibly because of a read error. The chain links TRBV7-9 to TRBJ1-4, with a possible D match to TRBD1 (6 bases). The germline V gene has CDR1 SEHNR and CDR2 FQNEAQ (reference sequence). This CDR3 region has 14 residues. The CDR3 here is CASSLAGAREKLFF. The DNA for the CDR3 is TGTGCCAGCAGCCTAGCGGGGGCGCGTGAAAAACTGTTTTTT. Full variable domain (rest looked up from reference TRBV7-9 and TRBJ1-4): DTGVSQNPRHKITKRGQNVTFRCDPISEHNRLYWYRQTLGQGPEFLTYFQNEAQLEKSRLLSDRFSAERPKGSFSTLEIQRTEQGDSAMYLCASSLAGAREKLFFGSGTQLSVL.

This chain joins TRBV7-9 and TRBJ1-2; weak D call: TRBD1 (5 bases). Deletions cut 3 bases from V and 5 bases from J, with 13 bases between. This CDR3 region has 14 residues. Germline lookup yields CDR1 SEHNR and CDR2 FQNEAQ (reference sequence). The CDR3 region is CASSFPPRTYGYTF. Here the CDR3 DNA reads TGTGCCAGCAGCTTCCCCCCGAGGACATATGGCTACACCTTC.

This clone was observed a handful of times. The J gene is TRBJ1-3, the V gene TRBV12-3 or TRBV12-4; unclear D gene. Trimming took off 2 bases at V and 5 bases at J, with 7 bases between the two ends. The CDR3 has 13 amino acids. For the CDR3, the DNA is TGTGCCAGCAGTTTACACAGCAGAAACACCATATATTTT. It yields the protein CASSLHSRNTIYF.

The rearrangement joins TRBV18 to TRBJ1-3, with D unclear. The CDR3 spans 14 residues. V was shortened by 2 bases and J by 0 bases, with 5 bases between the two germline ends. The germline V gene has CDR1 KGHSH and CDR2 LQKENI. CDR3 DNA: TGTGCCAGCTCACCAGCCTTCTCTGGAAACACCATATATTTT. This sequence encodes CASSPAFSGNTIYF. Full variable domain (remainder filled in from reference TRBV18 and TRBJ1-3): NAGVMQNPRHLVRRRGQEARLRCSPMKGHSHVYWYRQLPEEGLKFMVYLQKENIIDESGMPKERFSAEFPKEGPSILRIQQVVRGDSAAYFCASSPAFSGNTIYFGEGSWLTVV.

Note on this clone: The junction differs from germline at one of its ends, possibly a read error. The CDR3 sequence: CASSQGTVNRPQHF. In nucleotides, the CDR3 is TGTGCCAGCAGCCAAGGGACAGTAAATCGGCCCCAGCATTTT. J is TRBJ1-5 and V is TRBV13; TRBD1 aligns across 7 bases. The germline gives CDR1 PRHDT, CDR2 FYEKMQ (reference sequence). This CDR3 region has 14 residues.

This chain joins TRBV18 and TRBJ2-7; D gene unclear. Germline loops: CDR1 KGHSH, CDR2 LQKENI. CDR3 length: 13 amino acids. V lost 4 bases to trimming and J lost 2 bases, with 9 bases between them. The CDR3 nucleotides read TGTGCCAGCTCACTTTCGGAGACCTACGAGCAGTACTTC. Translated: CASSLSETYEQYF.

V and J are TRBV28 and TRBJ2-5; D could derive from TRBD1 or TRBD2 (5 bases each). This CDR3 contains 15 residues. From germline, CDR1 is MDHEN and CDR2 SYDVKM. V was trimmed by 2 bases and J by 4 bases, leaving 14 bases between them. CDR3 in DNA: TGTGCCAGCAGTTTAGCCGGGGCCGGGACAGAGACCCAGTACTTC. It translates to CASSLAGAGTETQYF. Full variable domain (rest looked up from reference TRBV28 and TRBJ2-5): DVKVTQSSRYLVKRTGEKVFLECVQDMDHENMFWYRQDPGLGLRLIYFSYDVKMKEKGDIPEGYSVSREKKERFSLILESASTNQTSMYLCASSLAGAGTETQYFGPGTRLLVL.

CDR3 sequence: CSASYGYSNQPQHF. The CDR3 bases are TGCAGTGCTAGTTATGGATATAGCAATCAGCCCCAGCATTTT. The J gene is TRBJ1-5, the V gene TRBV20-1; D gene ambiguous. This CDR3 is built from 14 residues. Germline lookup yields CDR1 DFQATT and CDR2 SNEGSKA (reference sequence). With 3 bases removed from V and 0 bases from J, the gap between germline ends came to 9 bases.

This chain joins TRBV11-2 and TRBJ1-2; D unresolved. From germline, CDR1 is SGHAT and CDR2 FQNNGV. V was clipped by 5 bases and J by 5 bases, with 9 bases between them. The CDR3 spans 12 residues. The CDR3 nucleotides are TGTGCCAGCAGCCAAGATATGTATGGCTACACCTTC. Residues: CASSQDMYGYTF.

V and J are TRBV29-1 and TRBJ2-1; D not certain. Germline loops: CDR1 SQVTM, CDR2 ANQGSEA. This CDR3 contains 15 residues. Trimming took off 7 bases at V and 0 bases at J, with 16 bases between the two ends. The CDR3 DNA reads as TGCAGCGCCGATCGCCCAGCTAACTCCTACAATGAGCAGTTCTTC. Amino acids: CSADRPANSYNEQFF.

The V gene is TRBV19, the J gene TRBJ1-2, with D maybe TRBD1 (6 bases). Between the trimmed V and J ends, which lost 3 bases and 0 bases, there was a span of 14 bases. The CDR3 runs to 16 residues. CDR1 and CDR2 from the germline V gene are LNHDA and SQIVND (reference sequence). Here the CDR3 DNA reads TGTGCCAGTAGTATTCGCGTTGGGGGCCCTAACTATGGCTACACCTTC. It translates to CASSIRVGGPNYGYTF.

V gene TRBV5-6 combines with J gene TRBJ1-6; D is unclear. CDR1 and CDR2 (germline): SGHDT, YYEEEE. V lost 4 bases to trimming and J lost 9 bases, with 17 bases between them. This CDR3 is 15 amino acids long. CDR3 DNA: TGTGCCAGCAGCAGGGTCTCGGCCCCCATTTCACCCCTCCACTTT. It is translated as CASSRVSAPISPLHF.

The V call is TRBV9, the J call TRBJ2-1; 7 bases line up with TRBD1. The CDR3 totals 15 residues. The trim removed 3 bases at V and 0 bases at J, leaving 3 bases unmatched. The germline V gene encodes CDR1 SGDLS and CDR2 YYNGEE. CDR3 protein: CASSARDSSYNEQFF. CDR3 in DNA: TGTGCCAGCAGCGCCCGGGACAGCTCCTACAATGAGCAGTTCTTC.

V and J are TRBV27 and TRBJ1-1, with D tentatively TRBD1 (6 bases). Germline V gene sequence: CDR1 MNHEY, CDR2 SMNVEV (reference sequence). Trimming pared 5 bases from V and 0 bases from J, leaving 13 bases between. This CDR3 region has 15 residues. In nucleotides, the CDR3 is TGTGCCAGCAGTGATACAGGGAACCTGAACACTGAAGCTTTCTTT. Encoded protein: CASSDTGNLNTEAFF.

The chain couples TRBV12-5 to TRBJ2-5, with D perhaps assigned TRBD1 or TRBD2 (5 bases each). CDR1 is LGHNT and CDR2 is FRNRAP in the germline V gene. CDR3 length equals 14 residues. V lost 5 bases and J 3 bases, leaving 13 bases between the germline ends. CDR3 amino acids: CASGPGDGKETQYF. The CDR3 bases are TGTGCTAGTGGTCCCGGGGACGGAAAAGAGACCCAGTACTTC.

V and J are TRBV2 and TRBJ1-2; D not resolved. This CDR3 has 13 residues. The V and J ends lost 3 bases and 4 bases respectively, with 9 bases between them. CDR1 is SNHLY and CDR2 is FYNNEI in the germline V gene. This CDR3 is CASSDYAPYGYTF. CDR3 nucleotide sequence: TGTGCCAGCAGTGACTACGCCCCCTATGGCTACACCTTC.

The genes are TRBV2 and TRBJ1-4, with D possibly matching TRBD1 (5 bases). Trimming took 8 bases from V and 8 from J, leaving 15 bases between them. The length of the CDR3 is 13 residues. The germline V gene has CDR1 SNHLY and CDR2 FYNNEI. CDR3 in DNA: TGTGCCAGCTCTGTTGGGGCAGGGGAAAAACTGTTTTTT. Its translation: CASSVGAGEKLFF.

V is TRBV9 and J is TRBJ1-5; unclear D gene. CDR1 is SGDLS and CDR2 is YYNGEE in the germline V gene. The CDR3 contains 14 residues. V was trimmed by 4 bases and J by 1 base, leaving 9 bases between them. Written as DNA, the CDR3 is TGTGCCAGCAGCCCCGGCGAGAGCAATCAGCCCCAGCATTTT. Translation gives CASSPGESNQPQHF.

The chain employs TRBV2 and TRBJ2-1, with TRBD2 matching over 8 bases. After removal of 1 base from V and 9 bases from J, the junction contained 8 bases not matched to a gene. Looked up from germline, CDR1 is SNHLY and CDR2 is FYNNEI. This CDR3 is 15 amino acids long. The CDR3 loop reads CASSEGSSGLGEQFF. For the CDR3, the DNA is TGTGCCAGCAGTGAAGGTTCTAGCGGGTTGGGTGAGCAGTTCTTC.

This clone was seen only once. J is TRBJ2-2 and V is TRBV18; D might be TRBD1 (6 bases). CDR1 and CDR2 (germline): KGHSH, LQKENI. There are 16 residues in the CDR3. V lost 1 base and J lost 3, with 12 bases in between. DNA of the CDR3: TGTGCCAGCTCACCACTGGGGGCCTTAGACACCGGGGAGCTGTTTTTT. Encoded protein: CASSPLGALDTGELFF.

The chain recombines TRBV2 with TRBJ1-1; unclear D gene. Germline V gives CDR1 SNHLY, CDR2 FYNNEI. The V and J ends lost 0 bases and 0 bases respectively, with 8 bases between them. This CDR3 contains 15 residues. CDR3 sequence: CASSEAAIMNTEAFF. CDR3 nucleotide sequence: TGTGCCAGCAGTGAAGCAGCAATCATGAACACTGAAGCTTTCTTT.

This clone has a handful of counts. The chain combines TRBV5-1 with TRBJ1-4; TRBD1 aligns across 10 bases. CDR1 and CDR2 from the germline V gene are SGHRS and YFSETQ. The CDR3 runs 16 residues. The V segment lost 0 bases and the J segment 8 bases; nucleotides outside the gene matches: 7. The CDR3 here is CASSLEYGGQGEKLFF. CDR3 DNA sequence: TGCGCCAGCAGCTTGGAGTATGGGGGACAGGGGGAAAAACTGTTTTTT.

The V and J genes are TRBV2 and TRBJ1-6, with D possibly TRBD1 on 5 matching bases. The CDR3 contains 13 residues. The germline V gene encodes CDR1 SNHLY and CDR2 FYNNEI. Trimming pared 7 bases from V and 6 bases from J, leaving 10 bases between. The CDR3 nucleotides are TGTGCCAGCAAAACAGGTGCTAATTCACCCCTCCACTTT. Translated: CASKTGANSPLHF.

The V call is TRBV27, the J call TRBJ2-2; 8 bases align to TRBD1. The CDR3 has 18 amino acids. V lost 1 base, J lost 1 base, and 8 bases stayed unmatched. Germline CDR1 is MNHEY and CDR2 is SMNVEV (reference sequence). The CDR3 DNA reads TGTGCCAGCAGTTTATTTCCTCCGGGACAGGAGAACACCGGGGAGCTGTTTTTT. Translating gives CASSLFPPGQENTGELFF.

This clone occurred once. The CDR3 protein is CASSLDPVGEKLFF. DNA of the CDR3: TGTGCCAGCAGCTTAGACCCCGTCGGGGAAAAACTGTTTTTT. This chain links TRBV7-9 with TRBJ1-4, with no clear D. The CDR3 has 14 amino acids. The V gene's germline CDR1 is SEHNR and CDR2 FQNEAQ (reference sequence). Trimming took 1 base from V and 8 from J, leaving 11 bases between them.

CDR3 sequence reads: CASSLQGMNTGELFF. For the CDR3, the DNA is TGTGCCAGCAGCTTGCAGGGGATGAACACCGGGGAGCTGTTTTTT. This chain connects TRBV5-6 to TRBJ2-2, with a weak D call TRBD1 (6 bases). The CDR3 runs to 15 residues. With 1 base removed from V and 1 base from J, the gap between germline ends came to 8 bases. CDR1 is SGHDT, CDR2 YYEEEE, per germline.

The chain recombines TRBV3-1 (or the pseudogene TRBV3-2) with TRBJ1-2, with 7 bases that match TRBD1. After removal of 0 bases from V and 2 bases from J, the junction contained 12 bases not matched to a gene. From germline, CDR1 is LGHDT and CDR2 YNNKEL (reference sequence). This CDR3 spans 18 amino acids. The CDR3 DNA follows: TGTGCCAGCAGCCAAGATATATTGAAGGGACAGAGAAACTATGGCTACACCTTC. Its protein product is CASSQDILKGQRNYGYTF.